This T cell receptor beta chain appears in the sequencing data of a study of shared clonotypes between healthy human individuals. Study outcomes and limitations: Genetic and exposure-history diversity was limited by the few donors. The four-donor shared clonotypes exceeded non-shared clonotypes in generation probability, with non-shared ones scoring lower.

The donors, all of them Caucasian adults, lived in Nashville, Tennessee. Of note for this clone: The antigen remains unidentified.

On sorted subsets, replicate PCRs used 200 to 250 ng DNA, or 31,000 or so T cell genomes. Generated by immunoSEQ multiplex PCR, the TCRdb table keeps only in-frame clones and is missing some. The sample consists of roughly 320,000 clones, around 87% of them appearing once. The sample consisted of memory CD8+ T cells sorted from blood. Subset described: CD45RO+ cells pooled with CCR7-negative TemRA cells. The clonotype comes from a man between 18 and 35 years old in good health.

The CDR3 is CASSFPGQGGYGYTF. The CDR3 DNA sequence: TGTGCCAGCAGCTTCCCGGGACAGGGTGGCTATGGCTACACCTTC. The rearrangement links TRBV7-2 to TRBJ1-2, with 9 bases fitting TRBD1. This CDR3 spans 15 amino acids. The V and J ends lost 3 bases and 4 bases, in that order; junction bases with no gene match: 6. Germline V lookup: CDR1 SGHTA, CDR2 FQGNSA. Full variable domain (outside the CDR3, taken from reference TRBV7-2 and TRBJ1-2): GAGVSQSPSNKVTEKGKDVELRCDPISGHTALYWYRQSLGQGLEFLIYFQGNSAPDKSGLPSDRFSAERTGGSVSTLTIQRTQQEDSAVYLCASSFPGQGGYGYTFGSGTRLTVV.